The present entry profiles one T cell receptor (beta chain) with its context. Its antigen is not known. Using immunoSEQ multiplex PCR, the repertoire was profiled, and TCRdb retains in-frame clones only, with some absent. The table has around 87,000 clones, about four fifths seen once; the top ten hold approximately 8%. The CDR3 has 14 amino acids. Germline V CDR1 and CDR2: SGHTA, FQGTGA. Trimming shortened V by 4 bases and J by 1 base, and 10 bases separated the two germline ends. This specimen comes from a study of a mutant IDH1 vaccine in newly diagnosed glioma. Study observations and caveats: Among all patients, vaccine-induced immune responses occurred in approximately 93%. No link was apparently found between pseudoprogression and changes in top peripheral T cell clonotypes.

Time point specified: baseline, week 1 (first vaccination visit). Treatment given: pre-vaccination baseline after standard-of-care therapy. The source material was PBMCs, sampled from a glioma patient treated with radiotherapy, temozolomide or both. The receptor was isolated from a woman between 45 and 60 years old with glioma. The V call is TRBV7-3, the J call TRBJ1-1; tentatively, D is TRBD1 (6 bases). The CDR3 here is CASSSDSSNTEAFF. CDR3 sequence (DNA): TGTGCCAGCAGCTCGGACAGCTCGAACACTGAAGCTTTCTTT.